Below are 21 T cell receptor beta chains sequenced from a single sample in a study of Ad26.COV2.S vaccination and SARS-CoV-2 variants. Described treatment: 15 to 20 received Ad26.COV2.S at low or high dose, single or two shots; roughly five received placebo; per-sample allocation not given. Samples analyzed were those drawn on day 63 after the first vaccine or placebo injection. Sequencing used immunoSEQ multiplex PCR; TCRdb keeps in-frame clones, though not all of them. The sample includes about 680,000 clones, roughly nine tenths seen only once; the top ten take approximately 1.5%. The sequencing here drew on peripheral blood, taken in a trial of Ad26.COV2.S vaccine versus placebo. The receptors derive from a person between 18 and 59 years old who received the Ad26.COV2.S COVID-19 vaccine or a placebo.

The chain links TRBV19 to TRBJ2-7; 7 bases match TRBD1. Germline CDR1 and CDR2: LNHDA and SQIVND (reference sequence). Trimming at V came to 4 bases and at J to 6 bases, leaving 9 bases not matched to a gene. The CDR3 is made up of 14 amino acids. CDR3 sequence: CASSTTGQVSEQYF. In nucleotides, the CDR3 is TGTGCCAGTAGTACGACAGGGCAGGTCTCCGAGCAGTACTTC.

The chain combines TRBV7-8 with TRBJ1-1; no definite D call. The germline V gene has CDR1 SGHVS and CDR2 FQNEAQ. V was cut by 0 bases and J by 4 bases, with 12 bases left in between. This CDR3 region has 15 residues. The CDR3, as DNA: TGTGCCAGCAGCTTAGCAGAGGCCTCCCGCACTGAAGCTTTCTTT. It translates to CASSLAEASRTEAFF.

This clone was recorded only once. The genes are TRBV9 and TRBJ1-2; possible D gene TRBD1, 5 bases. V dropped 0 bases and J dropped 2 bases, with 11 bases sitting between them. Germline CDR1 and CDR2: SGDLS and YYNGEE. CDR3 length: 15 amino acids. The CDR3 protein is CASSVGTGTNYGYTF. The CDR3 DNA follows: TGTGCCAGCAGCGTAGGGACCGGGACCAACTATGGCTACACCTTC.

For this clone: Distinct nucleotide sequences in the sample also encode this CDR3. This sequence joins TRBV5-1 and TRBJ2-5; a possible D gene is TRBD1 (6 bases). Germline values: CDR1 SGHRS, CDR2 YFSETQ. V gave up 4 bases and J gave up 1 base, with 11 bases separating them. The CDR3 loop spans 14 amino acids. The CDR3 DNA sequence: TGCGCCAGCAGCAGTGGACAGATCCAAGAGACCCAGTACTTC. Encoded protein: CASSSGQIQETQYF.

The rearrangement links TRBV18 to TRBJ2-5; D gene unclear. The V gene lost 6 bases and the J gene lost 7 bases, with 12 bases spanning the gap. Germline CDR1 reads KGHSH; CDR2 reads LQKENI. This CDR3 has 12 residues. Here the CDR3 reads CASSPDPGTQYF. In DNA, the CDR3 is TGTGCCAGCTCCCCCGACCCTGGGACCCAGTACTTC.

The chain uses TRBV28 and TRBJ2-7, with D hard to call. CDR3 size: 12 residues. Germline V gene data show CDR1 as MDHEN and CDR2 as SYDVKM. V lost 5 bases and J 2 bases, leaving 7 bases between the germline ends. CDR3 in DNA: TGTGCCAGCAGTATACAGACCTACGAGCAGTACTTC. It is translated as CASSIQTYEQYF.

This clone was observed once. The chain recombines TRBV20-1 with TRBJ2-7; D gene ambiguous. Between the trimmed V and J ends, which lost 6 bases and 5 bases, there was a span of 8 bases. The CDR3 runs 10 residues. Germline V lookup: CDR1 DFQATT, CDR2 SNEGSKA (reference sequence). DNA of the CDR3: TGCAGTGCGCGATCGGACGAGCAGTACTTC. Its protein product is CSARSDEQYF.

The genes are TRBV11-2 and TRBJ2-3, with 10 positions matching TRBD2. The CDR3 runs 15 residues. The germline gives CDR1 SGHAT, CDR2 FQNNGV. V gave up 2 bases and J gave up 7 bases; unmatched junction bases: 6. CDR3 in amino acids: CASSLPAGGPNTQYF. In nucleotides, the CDR3 is TGTGCCAGCAGCTTACCAGCGGGAGGGCCTAATACGCAGTATTTT.

V is TRBV2 and J is TRBJ2-1; the D is unclear. CDR3 size: 11 residues. V lost 4 bases to trimming and J lost 12 bases, with 10 bases between them. Germline values: CDR1 SNHLY, CDR2 FYNNEI. CDR3 sequence: CASSAPRPQFF. CDR3 nucleotides: TGTGCCAGCAGTGCCCCTCGGCCGCAGTTCTTC.

V is TRBV30 and J is TRBJ1-2; D uncertain. Trimming stripped 6 bases from V and 5 bases from J, with 7 bases between. This CDR3 is 10 amino acids long. CDR1 GTSNPN and CDR2 SVGIG come from the germline V gene (reference sequence). The CDR3 DNA sequence: TGTGCCTGTTCGGTATATGGCTACACCTTC. This gives the protein CACSVYGYTF.

V gene TRBV10-3 combines with J gene TRBJ2-6, with D unresolved. The germline gives CDR1 ENHRY, CDR2 SYGVKD. Trimming removed 3 bases at V and 0 bases at J, with 18 bases between. The CDR3 is 19 residues long. CDR3 bases: TGTGCCATCAGTGATTCGAAGGCAACCTACCTCTCTGGGGCCAACGTCCTGACTTTC. It codes for CAISDSKATYLSGANVLTF.

The chain is built from TRBV7-9 and TRBJ1-3; D not certain. The CDR3 runs to 14 residues. Germline CDR1 SEHNR, CDR2 FQNEAQ (reference sequence). Trimming took 5 bases from V and 0 from J, leaving 8 bases between them. CDR3: CASSERYSGNTIYF. DNA for the CDR3: TGTGCCAGCAGCGAACGGTACTCTGGAAACACCATATATTTT. The whole variable domain, filled in from reference TRBV7-9 and TRBJ1-3, reads DTGVSQNPRHKITKRGQNVTFRCDPISEHNRLYWYRQTLGQGPEFLTYFQNEAQLEKSRLLSDRFSAERPKGSFSTLEIQRTEQGDSAMYLCASSERYSGNTIYFGEGSWLTVV.

This CDR3 reads CASSEYSAKYEQYF. In DNA, the CDR3 is TGTGCCAGCAGTGAATATTCGGCAAAATACGAGCAGTACTTC. The V call is TRBV25-1, the J call TRBJ2-7; D uncertain. Trimming cost V 0 bases and J 4 bases, with 10 bases left between them. The CDR3 consists of 14 residues. Germline values: CDR1 MGHDK, CDR2 SYGVNS.

This chain links TRBV12-3 or TRBV12-4 with TRBJ1-6; D unresolved. Trimming took 0 bases from V and 5 from J, leaving 2 bases between them. This CDR3 is built from 13 residues. The CDR3 coding sequence is TGTGCCAGCAGTTTAGCGAATAATTCACCCCTCCACTTT. Its translation is CASSLANNSPLHF.

The V gene is TRBV27, the J gene TRBJ2-1; 7 bases align to TRBD2. This CDR3 region has 15 residues. Germline CDR1 is MNHEY and CDR2 is SMNVEV (reference sequence). With V trimmed by 6 bases and J by 5 bases, 10 bases remained unmatched. For the CDR3, the DNA is TGTGCCAGCAGGACTGGGGGGAGGGCCGACAATGAGCAGTTCTTC. It encodes CASRTGGRADNEQFF.

The V and J genes are TRBV6-5 and TRBJ1-5; D not resolved. The CDR3 covers 13 residues. From germline, CDR1 is MNHEY and CDR2 SVGAGI. V dropped 8 bases and J dropped 0 bases, with 8 bases sitting between them. The DNA of the CDR3 is TGTGCCAGCGGCAGGCGTAGCAATCAGCCCCAGCATTTT. This gives the protein CASGRRSNQPQHF.

The count of this clone is one. The chain combines TRBV18 with TRBJ1-2; D may be TRBD1 (5 bases). This CDR3 region has 15 residues. Trimming cost V 3 bases and J 3 bases, with 14 bases left between them. Germline loops: CDR1 KGHSH, CDR2 LQKENI. The CDR3 coding sequence is TGTGCCAGCTCACCTAGCGTGCAGGGTGACTATGGCTACACCTTC. Translation: CASSPSVQGDYGYTF.

The V and J genes are TRBV28 and TRBJ1-1; 7 bases are shared with TRBD1. Trimming took 7 bases from V and 5 from J; bases not matched to a gene: 13. The CDR3 has 15 residues. Germline-derived CDR1 and CDR2 are MDHEN and SYDVKM. In nucleotides, the CDR3 is TGTGCCAGCACCCCAGGCGGGGACAGCCTGACTGAAGCTTTCTTT. Encoded protein: CASTPGGDSLTEAFF. Full variable domain (rest looked up from reference TRBV28 and TRBJ1-1): DVKVTQSSRYLVKRTGEKVFLECVQDMDHENMFWYRQDPGLGLRLIYFSYDVKMKEKGDIPEGYSVSREKKERFSLILESASTNQTSMYLCASTPGGDSLTEAFFGQGTRLTVV.

The genes are TRBV19 and TRBJ2-7, with D possibly matching TRBD1 (5 bases). Germline CDR1 and CDR2: LNHDA and SQIVND (reference sequence). This CDR3 has 11 residues. The V gene lost 7 bases and the J gene lost 5 bases, with 9 bases spanning the gap. This chain's CDR3 is CASKQGHEQYF. DNA of the CDR3: TGTGCCAGTAAGCAGGGCCACGAGCAGTACTTC.

This rearrangement joins TRBV5-5 to TRBJ2-1, with TRBD1 matching 8 bases. The CDR3 sequence is 14 residues long. The J segment lost 10 bases and the V segment lost 4 bases, leaving 10 bases of the junction unmatched. Germline V gives CDR1 SGHKS, CDR2 YYEKEE (reference sequence). CDR3 sequence reads: CASSPGQGRGEQFF. As DNA, the CDR3 is TGTGCCAGCAGCCCTGGACAGGGCCGGGGAGAGCAGTTCTTC.

The chain is built from TRBV10-3 and TRBJ1-1, with D tentatively TRBD1 (6 bases). CDR1 is ENHRY, CDR2 SYGVKD, per germline. The CDR3 is 14 residues long. Trimming removed 6 bases at V and 2 bases at J, with 13 bases between. As DNA, the CDR3 is TGTGCCATCAGGGGGGGGCGACTAAACACTGAAGCTTTCTTT. Its translation: CAIRGGRLNTEAFF.